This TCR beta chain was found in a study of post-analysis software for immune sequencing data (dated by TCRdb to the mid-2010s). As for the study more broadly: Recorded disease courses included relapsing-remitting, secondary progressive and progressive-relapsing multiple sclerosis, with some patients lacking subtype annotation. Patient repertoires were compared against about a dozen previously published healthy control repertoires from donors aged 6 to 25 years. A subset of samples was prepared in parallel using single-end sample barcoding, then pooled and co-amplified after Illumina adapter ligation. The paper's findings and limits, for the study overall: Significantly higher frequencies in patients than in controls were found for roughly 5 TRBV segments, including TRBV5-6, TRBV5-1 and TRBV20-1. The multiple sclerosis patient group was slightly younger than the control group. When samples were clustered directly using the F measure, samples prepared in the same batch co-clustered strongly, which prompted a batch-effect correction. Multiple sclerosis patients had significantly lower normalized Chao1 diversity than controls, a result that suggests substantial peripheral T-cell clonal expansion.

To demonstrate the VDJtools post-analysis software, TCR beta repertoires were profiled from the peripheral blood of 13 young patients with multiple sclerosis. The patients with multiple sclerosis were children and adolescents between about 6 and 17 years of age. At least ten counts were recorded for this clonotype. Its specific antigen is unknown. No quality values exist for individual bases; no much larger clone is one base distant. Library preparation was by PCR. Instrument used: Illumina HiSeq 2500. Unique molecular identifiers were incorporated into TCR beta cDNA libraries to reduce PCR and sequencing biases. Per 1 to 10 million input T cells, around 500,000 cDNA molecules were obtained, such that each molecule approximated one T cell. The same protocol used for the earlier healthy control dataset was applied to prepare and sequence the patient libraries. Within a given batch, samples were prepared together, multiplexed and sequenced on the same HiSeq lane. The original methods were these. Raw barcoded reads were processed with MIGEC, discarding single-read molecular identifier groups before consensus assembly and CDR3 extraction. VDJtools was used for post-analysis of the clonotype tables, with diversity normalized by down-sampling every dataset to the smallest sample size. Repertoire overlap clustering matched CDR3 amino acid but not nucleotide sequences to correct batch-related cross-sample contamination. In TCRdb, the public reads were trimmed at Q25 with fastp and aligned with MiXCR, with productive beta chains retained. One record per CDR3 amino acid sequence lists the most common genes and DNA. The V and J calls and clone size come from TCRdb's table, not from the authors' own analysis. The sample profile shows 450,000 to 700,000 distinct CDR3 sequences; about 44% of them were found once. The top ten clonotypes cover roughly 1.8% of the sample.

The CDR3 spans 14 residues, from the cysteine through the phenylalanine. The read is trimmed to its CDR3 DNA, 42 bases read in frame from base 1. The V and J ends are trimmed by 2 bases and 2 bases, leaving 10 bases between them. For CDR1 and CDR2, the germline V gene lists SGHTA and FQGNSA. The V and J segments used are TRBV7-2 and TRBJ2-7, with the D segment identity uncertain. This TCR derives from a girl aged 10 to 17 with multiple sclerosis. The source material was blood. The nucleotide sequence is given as TGTGCCAGCAGCTTAAAGGCCGGGCCCTACGAGCAGTACTTC. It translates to CASSLKAGPYEQYF.